The 5 T cell receptor beta chains in this list originate from one sample, sequenced in a study of vaccination and CD4 T cells after COVID-19. Sequenced with the Oncomine TCR Beta short-read assay was DNA taken from cultured CD4+ T cells. TCRdb redid the calling of the PCR reads with MiXCR, one entry per CDR3 protein. The sample has about 14,000 distinct CDR3 sequences; roughly 39% are singletons. The treatment was: roughly ten-day PBMC culture with coronavirus spike peptide pools or control peptides (ViraFEST assay). Antigen specificity for these receptors is unknown. Material: CD4+ T cells from blood, cultured in vitro. The receptors come from a human donor who had recovered from COVID-19.

A few counts support this clonotype. V is TRBV10-1 and J is TRBJ1-6; TRBD1 is a possible D gene (5 bases). This CDR3 spans 14 amino acids. The germline V gene has CDR1 WNHNN and CDR2 SYGVQD (reference sequence). Trimming pared 4 bases from V and 7 bases from J, leaving 11 bases between. The CDR3 reads CASSVAGKNSPLHF. CDR3 sequence (DNA): TGCGCCAGCAGTGTGGCAGGGAAAAATTCACCCCTCCACTTT.

This chain connects TRBV9 to TRBJ1-1; 10 bases map to TRBD1. The CDR3 sequence is 16 residues long. V dropped 4 bases and J dropped 2; count of bases not matched to a gene: 8. Germline CDR1 SGDLS, CDR2 YYNGEE. CDR3 region: CASSPTGTGVNTEAFF. The CDR3 DNA sequence: TGTGCCAGCAGCCCGACAGGGACAGGGGTCAACACTGAAGCTTTCTTT.

In its sample, this clonotype was seen a few times. The rearrangement joins TRBV6-1 to TRBJ2-3; 11 bases map to TRBD1. There are 15 residues in the CDR3. V shed 4 bases, J shed 4 bases, and the junction held 4 bases outside the gene matches. The germline gives CDR1 MNHNS, CDR2 SASEGT. The CDR3 reads CASSVRTGGADTQYF. The CDR3 nucleotides read TGTGCCAGCAGTGTGAGGACAGGGGGCGCAGATACGCAGTATTTT.

This sequence joins TRBV20-1 and TRBJ1-1; weak D call: TRBD1 (5 bases). Germline CDR1 DFQATT, CDR2 SNEGSKA (reference sequence). CDR3 length equals 14 residues. Trimming removed 6 bases at V and 1 base at J, with 15 bases between. In DNA form, the CDR3 reads TGCAGTGCAACCTCCGGGACGGCGAACACTGAAGCTTTCTTT. It specifies CSATSGTANTEAFF.

J is TRBJ1-6 and V is TRBV4-1; TRBD1 matches at 9 bases. V lost 2 bases, J lost 9 bases, and 5 bases stayed unmatched. CDR1 is MGHRA and CDR2 is YSYEKL in the germline V gene. This CDR3 is built from 15 residues. CDR3 amino acids: CASSQPGQGGSPLHF. The CDR3 region has the DNA TGCGCCAGCAGCCAACCGGGACAGGGTGGTTCACCCCTCCACTTT.